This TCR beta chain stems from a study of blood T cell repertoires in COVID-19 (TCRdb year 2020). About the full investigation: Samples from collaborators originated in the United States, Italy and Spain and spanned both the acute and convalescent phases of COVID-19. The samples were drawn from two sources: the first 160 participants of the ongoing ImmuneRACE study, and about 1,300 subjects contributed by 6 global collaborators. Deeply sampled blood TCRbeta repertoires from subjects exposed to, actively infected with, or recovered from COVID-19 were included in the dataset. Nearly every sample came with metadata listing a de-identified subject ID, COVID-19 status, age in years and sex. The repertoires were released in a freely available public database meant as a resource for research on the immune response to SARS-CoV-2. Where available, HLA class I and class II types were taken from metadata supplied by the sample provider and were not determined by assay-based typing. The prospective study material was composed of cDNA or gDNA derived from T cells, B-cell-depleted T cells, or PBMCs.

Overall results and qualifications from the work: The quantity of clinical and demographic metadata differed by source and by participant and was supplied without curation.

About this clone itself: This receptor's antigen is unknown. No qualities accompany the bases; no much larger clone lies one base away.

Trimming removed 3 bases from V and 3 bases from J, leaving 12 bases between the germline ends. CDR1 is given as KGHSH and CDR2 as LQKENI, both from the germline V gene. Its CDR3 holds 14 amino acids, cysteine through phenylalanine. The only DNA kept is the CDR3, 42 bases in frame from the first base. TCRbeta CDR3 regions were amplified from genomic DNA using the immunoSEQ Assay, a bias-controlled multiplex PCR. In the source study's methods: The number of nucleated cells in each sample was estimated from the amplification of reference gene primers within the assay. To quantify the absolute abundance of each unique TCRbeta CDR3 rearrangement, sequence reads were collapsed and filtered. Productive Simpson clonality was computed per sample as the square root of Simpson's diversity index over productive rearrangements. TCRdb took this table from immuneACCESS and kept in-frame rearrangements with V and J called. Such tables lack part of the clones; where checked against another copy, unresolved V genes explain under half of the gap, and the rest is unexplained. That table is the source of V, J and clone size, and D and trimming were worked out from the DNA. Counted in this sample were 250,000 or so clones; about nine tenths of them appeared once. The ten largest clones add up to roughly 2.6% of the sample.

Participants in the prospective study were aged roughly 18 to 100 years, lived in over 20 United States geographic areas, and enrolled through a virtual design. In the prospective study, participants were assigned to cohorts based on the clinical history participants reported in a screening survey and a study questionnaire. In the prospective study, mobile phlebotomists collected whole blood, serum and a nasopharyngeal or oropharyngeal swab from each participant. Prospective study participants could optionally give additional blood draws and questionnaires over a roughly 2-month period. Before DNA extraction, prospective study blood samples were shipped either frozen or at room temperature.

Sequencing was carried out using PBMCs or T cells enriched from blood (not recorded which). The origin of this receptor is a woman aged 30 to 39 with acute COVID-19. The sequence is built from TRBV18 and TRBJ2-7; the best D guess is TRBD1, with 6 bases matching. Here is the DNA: TGTGCCAGCTCACCTCGACAGGAGTTCTACGAGCAGTACTTC. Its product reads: CASSPRQEFYEQYF.